The rows below give T cell receptor beta chains drawn from one sample of a study of cytomegalovirus exposure and HLA in healthy donors. TCRdb keeps only in-frame clones here, not all; method: immunoSEQ multiplex PCR. The sample consists of about 200,000 clones, 80% to 90% of them appearing once. Sequencing input: PBMCs. These receptors originate from a woman aged 25 to 39 in good health and CMV-seronegative. Each CDR3 is given with its conserved first and last residue. Clone size is given for some rows only: seen once, a few or many times, or a class if the clone is expanded.

>TRBV27|once|18|TRBJ2-2
CASSPLSPSGSWTGELFF
>TRBV28|.|17|TRBJ1-5
CASSTTWEQGARQPQHF
>TRBV7-9|.|13|TRBJ2-7
CSSRRDLTYEQYF
>TRBV6-5|few|12|TRBJ2-2
CASSRNTGELFF
>TRBV27|.|19|TRBJ1-2
CASSLSGGQGELLNYGYTF
>TRBV5-1|.|16|TRBJ2-3
CASIDLAGGPADTQYF
>TRBV7-6|.|17|TRBJ2-2
CASSLAPGTATTGELFF
>TRBV20-1|.|11|TRBJ1-2
CSALGTAGYTF
>TRBV19|.|17|TRBJ2-6
CASSTGTGGLGANVLTF
>TRBV5-1|once|15|TRBJ2-2
CASTLNRGHGGELFF
>TRBV5-1|.|14|TRBJ2-7
CASSTPGQGAKQYF
>TRBV11-1|.|16|TRBJ2-1
CASSPRVNNLYNEQFF
>TRBV30|.|17|TRBJ1-2
CAWSPPGQGFVVYGYTF
>TRBV2|.|14|TRBJ2-1
CASSPGLAGFEQFF
>TRBV4-1|.|19|TRBJ2-3
CASRTHGVQTTASTDTQYF
>TRBV7-3|.|15|TRBJ2-7
CASSVQRGGPYEQYF
>TRBV6-5|.|15|TRBJ2-7
CASSYTGDFSYEQYF
>TRBV29-1|.|14|TRBJ1-1
CSVELQGWGTEAFF
>TRBV30|.|10|TRBJ2-1
CAWRGTKQFF
>TRBV29-1|once|13|TRBJ1-1
CSVGRVLNTEAFF
>TRBV10-1|.|14|TRBJ2-5
CASSPSARRETQYF
>TRBV10-2|.|15|TRBJ1-4
CASSPGLTGKEKLFF
>TRBV28|.|16|TRBJ2-5
CASSSPRDRGSETQYF
>TRBV28|.|14|TRBJ2-7
CASRSGQPAYEQYF
>TRBV9|.|14|TRBJ2-7
CASSPGTGVHEQYF
>TRBV11-2|.|14|TRBJ2-3
CASTPGFVRDTQYF
>TRBV19|.|14|TRBJ2-1
CASSPRLAVNEQFF
>TRBV28|.|15|TRBJ1-1
CASSLWQDSNTEAFF
>TRBV4-1|.|17|TRBJ2-5
CASSPGDQGFAQETQYF
>TRBV4-1|.|14|TRBJ1-1
CASSRQGGNTEAFF
>TRBV5-1|once|15|TRBJ2-5
CASSLATGLQETQYF
>TRBV9|.|14|TRBJ2-5
CASTLGGGVETQYF
>TRBV6-1|.|14|TRBJ1-2
CASSVSGTGPGYTF
>TRBV2|.|13|TRBJ1-2
CASSLRASYVYTF
>TRBV4-1|few|15|TRBJ2-1
CASSQGQGSYNEQFF
>TRBV5-1|.|15|TRBJ2-7
CASSWGMGMGYEQYF
>TRBV5-1|.|16|TRBJ2-2
CASSPSRGRRTGELFF
>TRBV7-8|.|16|TRBJ2-1
CASSKGGDRRYNEQFF
>TRBV5-1|.|13|TRBJ2-5
CASSLNSQETQYF
>TRBV11-2|.|18|TRBJ2-7
CASSLDSIVRREGGEQYF
>TRBV19|.|14|TRBJ1-2
CASSTLTGGLGYTF
>TRBV6-5|.|14|TRBJ2-7
CASSRGISSYEQYF
>TRBV4-1|.|16|TRBJ2-1
CASSRTGTGAQGEQFF
>TRBV28|.|15|TRBJ1-3
CASSLFTHSGNTIYF
>TRBV5-1|.|14|TRBJ2-5
CASSVGQGKETQYF
>TRBV2|.|16|TRBJ1-3
CASSVTGGTSGNTIYF
>TRBV9|.|15|TRBJ2-3
CASSPGLAETDTQYF
>TRBV9|.|14|TRBJ2-3
CASSVTPDTDTQYF
>TRBV2|.|12|TRBJ2-7
CASRTSGPMEYF
>TRBV27|.|13|TRBJ1-1
CASSWQGGTEAFF